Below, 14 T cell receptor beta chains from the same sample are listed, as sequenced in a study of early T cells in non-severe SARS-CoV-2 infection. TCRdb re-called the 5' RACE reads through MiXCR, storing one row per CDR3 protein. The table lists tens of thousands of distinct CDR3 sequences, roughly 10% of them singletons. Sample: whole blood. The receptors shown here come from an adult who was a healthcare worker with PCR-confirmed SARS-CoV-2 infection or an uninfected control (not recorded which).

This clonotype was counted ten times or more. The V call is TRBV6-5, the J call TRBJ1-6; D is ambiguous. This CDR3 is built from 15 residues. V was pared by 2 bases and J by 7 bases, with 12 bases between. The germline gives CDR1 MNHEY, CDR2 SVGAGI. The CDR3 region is CASSYARAGNSPLHF. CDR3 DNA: TGTGCCAGCAGTTACGCCCGGGCAGGCAATTCACCCCTCCACTTT.

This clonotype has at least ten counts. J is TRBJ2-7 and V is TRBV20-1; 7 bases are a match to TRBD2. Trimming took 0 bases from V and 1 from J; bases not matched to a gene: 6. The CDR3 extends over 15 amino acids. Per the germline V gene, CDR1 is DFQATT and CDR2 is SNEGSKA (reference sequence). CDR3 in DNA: TGCAGTGCTAGAGACCCAGCGGGAATGTCCTACGAGCAGTACTTC. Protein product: CSARDPAGMSYEQYF.

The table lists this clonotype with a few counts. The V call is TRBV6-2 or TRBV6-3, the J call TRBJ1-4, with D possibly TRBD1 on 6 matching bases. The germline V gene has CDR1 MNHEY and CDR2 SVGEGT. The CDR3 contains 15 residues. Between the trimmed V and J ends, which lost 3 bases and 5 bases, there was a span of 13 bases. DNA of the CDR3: TGTGCCAGCAGTTATGATGCGGACAGCAATGAAAAACTGTTTTTT. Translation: CASSYDADSNEKLFF.

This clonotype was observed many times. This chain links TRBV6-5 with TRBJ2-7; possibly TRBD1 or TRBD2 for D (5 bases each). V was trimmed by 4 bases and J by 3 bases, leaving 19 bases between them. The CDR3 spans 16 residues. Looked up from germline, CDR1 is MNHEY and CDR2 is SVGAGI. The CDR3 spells CASSSNPGTWNYEQYF. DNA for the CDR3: TGTGCCAGCAGTTCCAACCCGGGGACCTGGAACTACGAGCAGTACTTC.

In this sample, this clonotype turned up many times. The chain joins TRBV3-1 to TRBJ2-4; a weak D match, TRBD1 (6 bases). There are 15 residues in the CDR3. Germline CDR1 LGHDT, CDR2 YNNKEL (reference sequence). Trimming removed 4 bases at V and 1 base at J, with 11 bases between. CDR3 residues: CASSLRDTAKNIQYF. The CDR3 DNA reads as TGTGCCAGCAGCCTCCGGGACACGGCCAAAAACATTCAGTACTTC.

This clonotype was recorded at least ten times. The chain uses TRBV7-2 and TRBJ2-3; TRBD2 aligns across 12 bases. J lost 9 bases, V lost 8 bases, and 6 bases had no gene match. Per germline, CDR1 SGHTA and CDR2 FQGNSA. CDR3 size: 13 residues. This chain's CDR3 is CASVLAGGATQYF. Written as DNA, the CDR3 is TGTGCCAGCGTACTAGCGGGAGGCGCGACGCAGTATTTT.

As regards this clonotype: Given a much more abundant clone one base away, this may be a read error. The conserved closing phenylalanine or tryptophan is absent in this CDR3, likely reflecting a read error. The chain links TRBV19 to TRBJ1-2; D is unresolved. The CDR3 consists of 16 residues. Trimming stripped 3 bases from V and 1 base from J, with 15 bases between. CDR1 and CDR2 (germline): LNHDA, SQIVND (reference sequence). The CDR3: CASSMGALVDNYGYTY. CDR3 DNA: TGTGCCAGTAGTATGGGAGCCCTTGTGGATAACTATGGCTACACCTAC.

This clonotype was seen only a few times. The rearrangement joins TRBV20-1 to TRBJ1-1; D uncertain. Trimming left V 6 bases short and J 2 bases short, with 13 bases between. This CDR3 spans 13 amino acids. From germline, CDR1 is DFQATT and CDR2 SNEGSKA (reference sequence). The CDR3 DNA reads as TGCAGTGCCCCGACGGGCCCTAACACTGAAGCTTTCTTT. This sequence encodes CSAPTGPNTEAFF.

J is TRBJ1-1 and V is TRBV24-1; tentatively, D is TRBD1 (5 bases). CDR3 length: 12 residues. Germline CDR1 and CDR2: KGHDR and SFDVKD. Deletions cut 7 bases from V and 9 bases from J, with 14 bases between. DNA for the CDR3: TGTGCCACCAGCGACACGTGGGGGAAAGCTTTCTTT. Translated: CATSDTWGKAFF.

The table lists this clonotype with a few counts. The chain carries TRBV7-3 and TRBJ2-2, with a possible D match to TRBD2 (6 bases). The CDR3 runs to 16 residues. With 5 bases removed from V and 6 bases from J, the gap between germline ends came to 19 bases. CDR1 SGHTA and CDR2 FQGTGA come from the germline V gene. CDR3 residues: CASSPGVPRLAGELFF. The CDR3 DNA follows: TGTGCCAGCAGCCCGGGAGTCCCACGACTAGCCGGGGAGCTGTTTTTT.

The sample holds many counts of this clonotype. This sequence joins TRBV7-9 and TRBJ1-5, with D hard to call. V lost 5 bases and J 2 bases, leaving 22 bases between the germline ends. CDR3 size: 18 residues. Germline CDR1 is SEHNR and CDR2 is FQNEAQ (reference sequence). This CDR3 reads CASSRYKAITPGNQPQHF. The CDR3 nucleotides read TGTGCCAGCAGCCGATATAAGGCCATCACCCCGGGCAATCAGCCCCAGCATTTT. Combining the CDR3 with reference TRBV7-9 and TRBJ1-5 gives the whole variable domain DTGVSQNPRHKITKRGQNVTFRCDPISEHNRLYWYRQTLGQGPEFLTYFQNEAQLEKSRLLSDRFSAERPKGSFSTLEIQRTEQGDSAMYLCASSRYKAITPGNQPQHFGDGTRLSIL.

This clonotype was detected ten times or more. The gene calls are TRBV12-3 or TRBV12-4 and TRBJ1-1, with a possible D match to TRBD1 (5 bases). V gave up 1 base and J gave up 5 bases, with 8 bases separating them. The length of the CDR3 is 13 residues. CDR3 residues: CASSLGGGTEAFF. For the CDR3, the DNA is TGTGCCAGCAGTTTAGGGGGCGGGACTGAAGCTTTCTTT.

The DNA of the CDR3 is TGTGCCAGCAGTGAAAGAACTAGCGGGGGTAGCGAGTTCTTC. It encodes CASSERTSGGSEFF. The chain joins TRBV2 to TRBJ2-1; 11 nucleotides agree with TRBD2. Germline CDR1 is SNHLY and CDR2 is FYNNEI. This CDR3 has 14 amino acids. Losses at the gene ends were 2 bases for V and 14 bases for J; bases not matched to a gene: 8.

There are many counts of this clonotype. The CDR3, as DNA: TGTGCCAGCAGCTTAGACAGGGACCCTGGAAACACCATATATTTT. Encoded protein: CASSLDRDPGNTIYF. The rearrangement links TRBV6-6 to TRBJ1-3; 7 bases agree with TRBD1. The CDR3 is 15 amino acids. Germline V CDR1 and CDR2: MNHNY, SVGAGI (reference sequence). V was pared by 6 bases and J by 2 bases, with 7 bases of the junction left unmatched.